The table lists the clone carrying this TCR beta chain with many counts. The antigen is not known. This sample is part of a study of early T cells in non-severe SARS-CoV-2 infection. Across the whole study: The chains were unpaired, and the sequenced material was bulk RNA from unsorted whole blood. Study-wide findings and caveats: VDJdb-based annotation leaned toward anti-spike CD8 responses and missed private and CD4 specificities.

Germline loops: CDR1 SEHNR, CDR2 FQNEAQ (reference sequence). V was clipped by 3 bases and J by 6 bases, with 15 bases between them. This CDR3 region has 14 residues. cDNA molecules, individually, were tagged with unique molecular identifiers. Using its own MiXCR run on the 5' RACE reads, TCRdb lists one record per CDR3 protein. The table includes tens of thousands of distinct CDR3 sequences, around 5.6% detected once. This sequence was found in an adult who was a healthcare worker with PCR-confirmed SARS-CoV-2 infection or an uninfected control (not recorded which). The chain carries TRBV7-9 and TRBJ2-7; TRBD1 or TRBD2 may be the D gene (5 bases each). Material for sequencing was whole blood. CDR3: CASSLPNPGGEQYF. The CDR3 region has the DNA TGTGCCAGCAGCTTGCCGAACCCTGGGGGCGAGCAGTACTTC.